This is a list of T cell receptor beta chains from one sample in a study of T cell responses to AZD1222 COVID-19 vaccine. Here immunoSEQ multiplex PCR was the method, and the copy in TCRdb shows in-frame clones only, minus some. The sample includes about 200,000 clones, over 85% seen only once; the top ten take 0.95% to 1.1%. Sequenced here: peripheral blood, sampled 28 days after the second AZD1222 dose. Receptors were obtained from an adult who received the AZD1222 COVID-19 vaccine. Both conserved end residues are part of each CDR3. The D gene is left open where the match is weak. Size values are once, few and many counts, or a class for expanded clones, and some rows have none.

J gene | clone size | D gene | V gene | CDR3 protein | CDR3 DNA
TRBJ2-7 | NA | NA | TRBV19 | CASSIGSSYEQYF | TGTGCCAGTAGTATAGGGAGCTCCTACGAGCAGTACTTC
TRBJ2-2 | NA | NA | TRBV19 | CASSVWGGRTGELFF | TGTGCCAGTAGTGTATGGGGGGGCCGTACCGGGGAGCTGTTTTTT
TRBJ1-2 | once | NA | TRBV3-1/TRBV3-2 | CASSPLTTGTSNYGYTF | TGTGCCAGCAGCCCGTTAACTACCGGGACTTCTAACTATGGCTACACCTTC
TRBJ2-7 | NA | NA | TRBV6-5 | CASRSAQPRYEQYF | TGTGCCAGCAGGTCCGCACAGCCTAGATACGAGCAGTACTTC
TRBJ1-4 | NA | NA | TRBV6-2/TRBV6-3 | CASSFSGLGEKLFF | TGTGCCAGCAGTTTTTCGGGGCTGGGCGAAAAACTGTTTTTT
TRBJ1-5 | NA | NA | TRBV6-5 | CASRGWRSSNQPQHF | TGTGCCAGCAGGGGTTGGCGGTCTAGCAATCAGCCCCAGCATTTT
TRBJ2-1 | NA | NA | TRBV7-8 | CASSLVPKAEFF | TGTGCCAGCAGCTTAGTCCCCAAAGCGGAGTTCTTC
TRBJ2-1 | once | TRBD2 | TRBV27 | CASSTSGVYNEQFF | TGTGCCAGCTCAACTAGCGGGGTCTACAATGAGCAGTTCTTC
TRBJ1-6 | NA | TRBD1 | TRBV18 | CASSPGDSNSPLHF | TGTGCCAGCTCACCGGGGGACAGTAATTCACCCCTCCACTTT
TRBJ1-5 | NA | NA | TRBV19 | CASSITGRVSNQPQHF | TGTGCCAGTAGTATAACCGGACGAGTTAGCAATCAGCCCCAGCATTTT
TRBJ1-1 | NA | TRBD1 | TRBV5-8 | CASSLSNPGQGGTEAFF | TGTGCCAGCAGCCTCAGCAACCCAGGACAGGGGGGTACTGAAGCTTTCTTT
TRBJ1-1 | NA | NA | TRBV4-1 | CASSSPQGVNTEAFF | TGCGCCAGCAGCTCCCCACAGGGAGTCAACACTGAAGCTTTCTTT
TRBJ1-2 | NA | NA | TRBV11-3 | CASSLKNYGYTF | TGTGCCAGCAGCTTGAAAAACTATGGCTACACCTTC
TRBJ1-4 | NA | NA | TRBV11-2 | CAIRTSEGKLFF | TGTGCCATCAGGACCTCGGAGGGAAAACTGTTTTTT
TRBJ2-5 | NA | NA | TRBV7-7 | CASSLGASAGETQYF | TGTGCCAGCAGCTTAGGCGCTAGCGCAGGAGAGACCCAGTACTTC
TRBJ2-7 | once | NA | TRBV27 | CASSVSTLYEQYF | TGTGCCAGCAGTGTAAGCACACTCTACGAGCAGTACTTC
TRBJ1-2 | NA | TRBD1 | TRBV6-5 | CASSYPGQADYGYTF | TGTGCCAGCAGTTACCCTGGACAGGCAGACTATGGCTACACCTTC
TRBJ1-5 | NA | NA | TRBV2 | CASSERQADQPQHF | TGTGCCAGCAGTGAAAGACAGGCTGATCAGCCCCAGCATTTT
TRBJ1-5 | NA | TRBD1 | TRBV19 | CASSIRDRGGQPQHF | TGTGCCAGTAGTATTAGAGACAGGGGCGGGCAGCCCCAGCATTTT
TRBJ2-1 | NA | TRBD2 | TRBV7-3 | CASSLIPTRGGGIYNEQFF | TGTGCCAGCAGCTTAATCCCTACCCGGGGCGGGGGGATCTACAATGAGCAGTTCTTC
TRBJ1-5 | NA | NA | TRBV28 | CASTTVAGLIQPQHF | TGTGCCAGTACAACAGTGGCCGGTCTCATCCAGCCCCAGCATTTT
TRBJ1-5 | NA | NA | TRBV3-1/TRBV3-2 | CASSQEVPQDLDPHQPQHF | TGTGCCAGCAGCCAAGAGGTCCCACAAGACCTAGACCCCCATCAGCCCCAGCATTTT
TRBJ2-1 | few | NA | TRBV5-1 | CASSPGLGLGYNEQFF | TGCGCCAGCAGCCCCGGTTTGGGCTTGGGGTACAATGAGCAGTTCTTC
TRBJ1-1 | NA | NA | TRBV3-1/TRBV3-2 | CASSQVPSGRDTEAFF | TGTGCCAGCAGCCAAGTCCCCTCAGGGAGGGACACTGAAGCTTTCTTT
TRBJ2-1 | few | NA | TRBV12-3/TRBV12-4 | CASSRVVNEQFF | TGTGCCAGCAGCCGAGTTGTGAATGAGCAGTTCTTC
TRBJ1-1 | NA | NA | TRBV30 | CAWTSDGSYTEAFF | TGTGCCTGGACCTCGGACGGCTCTTACACTGAAGCTTTCTTT
TRBJ1-2 | few | TRBD1 | TRBV18 | CASSPPMEDREYGYTF | TGTGCCAGCTCACCACCCATGGAGGACAGGGAATATGGCTACACCTTC
TRBJ1-4 | NA | NA | TRBV19 | CASSDDRPLEKLFF | TGTGCCAGTAGTGACGACAGGCCCCTTGAAAAACTGTTTTTT